The next 28 T cell receptor beta chains were all read from a single sample in a study of T cells in women clearing cervical HPV infection. Sequenced by immunoSEQ multiplex PCR; TCRdb stores in-frame clones only, minus some. This table lists 40,000 to 55,000 clones. The specimen was blood buffy coat. The receptors were sampled from a woman between 18 and 70 years old with a cervical HPV16 infection that either progressed to CIN3+ or cleared (not recorded which).

Partial CDR3 DNA: TGTGCCAGCTCCCGTTTAGCGGGGGGGCCTGGCAATGAC. Amino acid sequence: CASSRLAGGPGND. The full CDR3 reads CASSRLAGGPGNDYTF. J is TRBJ1-2 and V is TRBV18, with D possibly matching TRBD1 (6 bases). The read terminates 3 residues ahead of where the CDR3 ends, so the germline J gene completes it. The CDR3 is 16 amino acids. CDR1 and CDR2 (germline): KGHSH, LQKENI.

A word on this clone: The read stops 3 residues short of the end of the CDR3; the missing end is completed from the germline J gene. This chain connects TRBV19 to TRBJ2-7, with unresolved D. The CDR3 runs to 15 residues. The germline gives CDR1 LNHDA, CDR2 SQIVND (reference sequence). The V and J ends lost 3 bases and 6 bases respectively, with 18 bases between them. The sequenced part of the CDR3 DNA is TGTGCCAGTAGTATCTTCTTCCGCGAAGCTGTCGAG. It translates to CASSIFFREAVE. The entire CDR3 is CASSIFFREAVEQYF.

Note on this clone: The CDR3 end falls 3 residues outside the read, so it is completed with the germline J gene. The chain links TRBV7-9 to TRBJ1-2; D might be TRBD1 (5 bases). The germline gives CDR1 SEHNR, CDR2 FQNEAQ (reference sequence). This CDR3 contains 13 residues. The CDR3 reads CASSLGTSRTYTF. The CDR3 bases that were read are TGTGCCAGCAGCTTAGGGACATCACGGACC. Complete variable domain (other parts from reference TRBV7-9 and TRBJ1-2): DTGVSQNPRHKITKRGQNVTFRCDPISEHNRLYWYRQTLGQGPEFLTYFQNEAQLEKSRLLSDRFSAERPKGSFSTLEIQRTEQGDSAMYLCASSLGTSRTYTFGSGTRLTVV.

Note on this clone: The CDR3 is cut off 3 residues early in the read; its end comes from the germline J gene. The rearrangement links TRBV20-1 to TRBJ2-5; possibly TRBD2 for D (7 bases). In germline, CDR1 is DFQATT, CDR2 SNEGSKA (reference sequence). V shed 3 bases and J shed 5 bases, with 13 bases lying between them. The CDR3 totals 13 residues. CDR3: CSARGRGGETQYF. Incomplete CDR3 DNA: TGCAGTGCTAGGGGCAGGGGAGGGGAGACC.

As regards this clone: The read ends 3 residues early relative to the CDR3; the germline J gene fills the gap. This chain links TRBV5-4 with TRBJ2-5, with D tentatively TRBD1 (6 bases). CDR1 and CDR2 (germline): SGHNT, YYREEE (reference sequence). V was pared by 4 bases and J by 5 bases, with 18 bases between. This CDR3 comprises 15 residues. The part of the CDR3 DNA that was read is TGTGCCAGCAGCCCGCGAGGTGTGGGGGCGGAGACC. This sequence encodes CASSPRGVGAET. The full CDR3 reads CASSPRGVGAETQYF.

On this clone itself: The CDR3 end lies 3 residues beyond the end of the read and is filled in from the germline J gene. The rearrangement uses TRBV12-3 or TRBV12-4 and TRBJ1-2; TRBD1 matches at 9 bases. With 7 bases clipped from V and 4 bases from J, the junction kept 4 bases outside the gene matches. The CDR3 consists of 13 residues. CDR3 DNA (partial): TGTGCCAGCAAACAGGGGGCGGGCTATGGC. Encoded protein: CASKQGAGYG. The CDR3 in its entirety is CASKQGAGYGYTF.

Details on this clone: The CDR3 goes on 3 residues after the read ends, and that part is filled in from the germline J gene. The rearrangement joins TRBV20-1 to TRBJ1-5; D remains unclear. V gave up 4 bases and J gave up 9 bases, with 16 bases separating them. Germline loops: CDR1 DFQATT, CDR2 SNEGSKA (reference sequence). CDR3 length: 13 amino acids. CDR3 loop: CSAIVPPGPPQHF. Incomplete CDR3 DNA: TGCAGTGCTATTGTTCCCCCTGGGCCGCCC.

About this clone: With the read ending 3 residues before the CDR3 end, the germline J gene is used to fill in that end. This chain uses TRBV6-1 with TRBJ2-2, with 7 bases fitting TRBD1. This CDR3 contains 15 residues. In germline, CDR1 is MNHNS, CDR2 SASEGT. Incomplete CDR3 DNA: TGTGCCAGCAGTGAAGTGGACAGGATCCGTTCACCG. It specifies CASSEVDRIRSP. The whole CDR3 region reads CASSEVDRIRSPLFF.

On this clone: The DNA ends 3 residues before the CDR3 does, and the rest of the CDR3 is filled in from the germline J gene. The chain joins TRBV7-6 to TRBJ2-3; D is unclear. This CDR3 contains 15 residues. Germline V gene lookup returns CDR1 SGHVS and CDR2 FNYEAQ. CDR3 sequence: CASSPTPPMKETQYF. The part of the CDR3 DNA that was read is TGTGCCAGCAGCCCTACCCCCCCTATGAAAGAGACG.

With respect to this clone: One end of the junction is discordant with germline, which a read error may explain. From the germline J gene comes the end of the CDR3, since the read stops 3 residues before it. The sample holds other DNA sequences that translate to the same CDR3. The rearrangement uses TRBV7-9 and TRBJ1-3; D unresolved. The V gene's germline CDR1 is SEHNR and CDR2 FQNEAQ (reference sequence). The CDR3 is made up of 14 amino acids. CDR3 sequence reads: CASSLTLRENTIYF. The CDR3 DNA, read in part, is TGTGCCAGCAGCTTAACACTGCGGGAAAACACG.

For this clone: Sequencing ends 3 residues short of the CDR3 end; the germline J gene provides the rest. The chain employs TRBV19 and TRBJ1-2, with TRBD1 identical over 7 bases. CDR3 size: 14 residues. The junction had 4 bases not matched to a gene; V was cut back by 3 bases and J by 3 bases. Germline V lookup: CDR1 LNHDA, CDR2 SQIVND (reference sequence). This CDR3 is CASSMGTGDYGYTF. The sequenced CDR3 bases are TGTGCCAGTAGTATGGGAACAGGGGACTATGGC.

A note on this clone: The CDR3 end is not reached by the read, which stops 3 residues before it; the germline J gene fills it in. Other nucleotide sequences in the sample specify the same CDR3. The chain has TRBV7-6 and TRBJ1-3, with D perhaps TRBD1 (6 bases). The CDR3 covers 14 residues. The V end was cut by 2 bases, the J end by 4 bases, with 9 bases between. Germline loops: CDR1 SGHVS, CDR2 FNYEAQ. Partial CDR3 DNA: TGTGCCAGCAGCTTAAACAGGGTCGGAAACACC. The encoded protein is CASSLNRVGNT. The full CDR3 sequence reads CASSLNRVGNTIYF.

A note on this clone: The CDR3 is cut off 3 residues early in the read; its end comes from the germline J gene. The chain is built from TRBV7-9 and TRBJ1-2; the D gene is possibly TRBD1 (6 bases). This CDR3 contains 14 residues. Per the germline V gene, CDR1 is SEHNR and CDR2 is FQNEAQ (reference sequence). The CDR3 bases that were read are TGTGCCAGCAGACCTGGACAGCCCTACAATGAC. It encodes CASRPGQPYND. The entire CDR3 protein is CASRPGQPYNDYTF. Full variable domain (missing parts from reference TRBV7-9 and TRBJ1-2): DTGVSQNPRHKITKRGQNVTFRCDPISEHNRLYWYRQTLGQGPEFLTYFQNEAQLEKSRLLSDRFSAERPKGSFSTLEIQRTEQGDSAMYLCASRPGQPYNDYTFGSGTRLTVV.

As regards this clone: Read coverage stops 3 residues before the CDR3 terminus; the germline J gene supplies the remainder. This chain uses TRBV20-1 with TRBJ2-1; D possibly corresponds to TRBD2 (6 bases). Between the trimmed V and J ends, which lost 3 bases and 0 bases, there was a span of 15 bases. The CDR3 has 16 residues. Germline V gene sequence: CDR1 DFQATT, CDR2 SNEGSKA (reference sequence). CDR3 bases read: TGCAGTGCTAGTTTTGGGCGGGGTGGCTCCTACAATGAG. It translates to CSASFGRGGSYNE. The CDR3 in its entirety is CSASFGRGGSYNEQFF.

As regards this clone: The junction and the germline gene differ at one end; a read error may be behind it. The read ends 3 residues shy of where the CDR3 ends; the end is completed using the germline J gene. This CDR3 is also generated by other DNA sequences in the sample. This chain joins TRBV18 and TRBJ1-3, with 8 bases matching TRBD1. The CDR3 runs 19 residues. Germline V gives CDR1 KGHSH, CDR2 LQKENI. CDR3 DNA (partial): TGTGCCAGCTCACCCCGGACAGGGCACGCCTCCTTCTCTGGAAACACG. Residues: CASSPRTGHASFSGNT. The entire CDR3 protein is CASSPRTGHASFSGNTIYF.

Regarding this clone: Read sequence stops 3 residues before the CDR3 end, and the germline J gene provides the missing end. The chain carries TRBV20-1 and TRBJ2-7, with 7 nucleotides matching TRBD2. This CDR3 contains 13 residues. CDR1 is DFQATT and CDR2 is SNEGSKA in the germline V gene (reference sequence). Trimming at V came to 4 bases and at J to 6 bases, leaving 9 bases not matched to a gene. CDR3 region: CSANSGTLGEQYF. The sequenced CDR3 bases are TGCAGTGCTAACAGCGGGACCCTCGGCGAG.

Worth noting for this clone: An end of the junction differs from the germline gene, which may be a read error. The read halts 3 residues ahead of the CDR3 end, with the missing end drawn from the germline J gene. J is TRBJ2-2 and V is TRBV23-1, with TRBD1 as a possible D gene (5 bases). TRBV23-1 is classed as an ORF, of uncertain function. CDR3 size: 17 residues. CDR3 in amino acids: CASSQWASDTNTGELFF. The DNA read from the CDR3 is TGCGCCAGCAGCCAATGGGCTTCGGACACCAACACCGGGGAG.

Worth noting for this clone: Read data end 3 residues before the CDR3 end; the end is taken from the germline J gene. The chain uses TRBV5-1 and TRBJ1-6, with TRBD1 identical over 9 bases. With V trimmed by 4 bases and J by 7 bases, 9 bases remained unmatched. This CDR3 spans 16 amino acids. Germline CDR1 SGHRS, CDR2 YFSETQ. The CDR3 sequence is CASSGGNGQGNSPLHF. CDR3 bases read: TGCGCCAGCAGCGGAGGAAACGGACAGGGGAATTCACCC.

A word on this clone: The read finishes 3 residues shy of the CDR3 end, and the germline J gene is used to complete it. The J gene is TRBJ2-2, the V gene TRBV18; possibly TRBD1 for D (5 bases). The V end was cut by 2 bases, the J end by 8 bases, with 6 bases between. There are 12 residues in the CDR3. CDR1 is KGHSH, CDR2 LQKENI, per germline. CDR3 residues: CASSPRGGELFF. The DNA read from the CDR3 is TGTGCCAGCTCACCAAGGGGAGGGGAG.

Regarding this clone: The CDR3 end is not reached by the read, which stops 3 residues before it; the germline J gene fills it in. The chain combines TRBV7-6 with TRBJ2-2; 7 bases map to TRBD2. Looked up from germline, CDR1 is SGHVS and CDR2 is FNYEAQ. The CDR3 length is 16 residues. The chain's CDR3 is CASSPTRRGVNEKLFF. The DNA read from the CDR3 is TGTGCCAGCAGCCCAACGAGACGGGGGGTTAATGAAAAG.

The CDR3 reads CSATSHTYYEQYF. Partial CDR3 DNA: TGCAGTGCTACATCACACACATACTACGAG. V gene TRBV20-1 combines with J gene TRBJ2-7; the D is unclear. The read terminates 3 residues before the CDR3 end, so the remaining end is supplied by the germline J gene. Germline V gives CDR1 DFQATT, CDR2 SNEGSKA (reference sequence). CDR3 length equals 13 residues. The V end lost 4 bases, the J end lost 3 bases, and 13 bases lay between the germline ends.

A note on this clone: The read comes to an end 3 residues before the CDR3 does, leaving the germline J gene to fill in the end. The rearrangement links TRBV12-3 or TRBV12-4 to TRBJ2-2; D perhaps matches TRBD1 (6 bases). The CDR3 extends over 15 amino acids. V lost 8 bases and J lost 2, with 15 bases in between. The CDR3 loop is CASAGAVKNTGELFF. The sequenced part of the CDR3 DNA is TGTGCCAGCGCAGGGGCTGTCAAAAACACCGGGGAG.

The CDR3 region is CASSLRDSFYEQYF. The part of the CDR3 DNA that was read is TGTGCCAGCAGCTTACGGGACAGTTTCTACGAG. The rearrangement joins TRBV7-9 to TRBJ2-7; 7 nucleotides match TRBD1. The read comes to an end 3 residues before the CDR3 does, leaving the germline J gene to fill in the end. The length of the CDR3 is 14 residues. Germline V gene data show CDR1 as SEHNR and CDR2 as FQNEAQ (reference sequence). V dropped 2 bases and J dropped 3; count of bases not matched to a gene: 4.

Note on this clone: The CDR3 end falls 3 residues outside the read, so it is completed with the germline J gene. The chain is built from TRBV30 and TRBJ2-4; 8 bases are a match to TRBD1. Germline V gene data show CDR1 as GTSNPN and CDR2 as SVGIG (reference sequence). CDR3 length equals 13 residues. Incomplete CDR3 DNA: TGTGCCTGGAGTCACAAGACAGGGGATGGT. This encodes CAWSHKTGDG. In full, the CDR3 is CAWSHKTGDGQYF.

The CDR3 DNA, read in part, is TGTGCCAGCAGCTCCCAGGGGGCGCGGGGT. Protein: CASSSQGARG. The complete CDR3 protein is CASSSQGARGQYF. The gene calls are TRBV7-9 and TRBJ2-4, with TRBD1 identical over 8 bases. The read ends 3 residues before the CDR3 terminus; that terminus is restored from the germline J gene. CDR1 SEHNR and CDR2 FQNEAQ come from the germline V gene (reference sequence). The CDR3 spans 13 residues.

As concerns this clone: The sequenced fragment ends 3 residues before the CDR3 boundary, so the rest is inferred from the germline J gene. This rearrangement joins TRBV13 to TRBJ1-6; 9 bases are a match to TRBD1. Trimming cost V 3 bases and J 10 bases; bases outside gene matches: 4. The CDR3 has 14 residues. Germline loops: CDR1 PRHDT, CDR2 FYEKMQ (reference sequence). The CDR3 bases that were read are TGTGCCAGCAGCTTCCGGGACAGGGACTCACCC. Translation gives CASSFRDRDSP. The complete CDR3 reads CASSFRDRDSPLHF.

Notes on this clone: One end of the junction does not line up with germline, which may come from a read error. From the germline J gene comes the end of the CDR3, since the read stops 3 residues before it. Within the sample, other DNA sequences also encode this same CDR3. The chain is built from TRBV20-1 and TRBJ1-2, with 7 bases aligning to TRBD1. From germline, CDR1 is DFQATT and CDR2 SNEGSKA (reference sequence). CDR3 length: 17 amino acids. CDR3 residues: CSARDHTRGSKDYGYTF. The sequenced part of the CDR3 DNA is TGCAGTGCTAGAGATCACACCAGGGGGAGTAAGGACTATGGA.

In regard to this clone: The read gets to within 3 residues of the CDR3 end, and the germline J gene fills in the rest. The chain has TRBV29-1 and TRBJ2-5, with 8 bases identical to TRBD1. CDR3 length equals 14 residues. CDR1 SQVTM and CDR2 ANQGSEA come from the germline V gene. Trimming at V came to 3 bases and at J to 6 bases, leaving 9 bases not matched to a gene. The covered CDR3 bases are TGCAGCGTTGATGACAGGGGTCGCAGCCAGACC. Protein sequence: CSVDDRGRSQT. In full, the CDR3 reads CSVDDRGRSQTQYF.